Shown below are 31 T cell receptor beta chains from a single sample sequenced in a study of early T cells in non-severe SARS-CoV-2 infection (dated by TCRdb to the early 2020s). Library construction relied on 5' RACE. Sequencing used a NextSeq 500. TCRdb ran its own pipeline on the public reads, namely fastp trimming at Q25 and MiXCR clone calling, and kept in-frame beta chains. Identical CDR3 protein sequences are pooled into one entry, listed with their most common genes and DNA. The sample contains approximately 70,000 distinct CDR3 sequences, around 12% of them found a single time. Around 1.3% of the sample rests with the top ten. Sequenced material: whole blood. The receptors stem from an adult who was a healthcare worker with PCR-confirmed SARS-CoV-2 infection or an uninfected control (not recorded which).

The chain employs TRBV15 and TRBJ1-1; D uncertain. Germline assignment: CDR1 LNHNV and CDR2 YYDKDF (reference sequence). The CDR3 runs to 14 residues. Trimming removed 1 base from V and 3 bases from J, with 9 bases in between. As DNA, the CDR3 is TGTGCCACCAGCAGAGTCGGGGAGGACACTGAAGCTTTCTTT. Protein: CATSRVGEDTEAFF.

CDR3 nucleotide sequence: TGTGCCAGCCACCTGGGACAGGGTACTATCAATGAGCAGTTCTTC. It is translated as CASHLGQGTINEQFF. V and J are TRBV6-2 or TRBV6-3 and TRBJ2-1; 9 positions match TRBD1. The V segment lost 8 bases and the J segment 6 bases; nucleotides outside the gene matches: 11. Germline CDR1 MNHEY, CDR2 SVGEGT. There are 15 residues in the CDR3.

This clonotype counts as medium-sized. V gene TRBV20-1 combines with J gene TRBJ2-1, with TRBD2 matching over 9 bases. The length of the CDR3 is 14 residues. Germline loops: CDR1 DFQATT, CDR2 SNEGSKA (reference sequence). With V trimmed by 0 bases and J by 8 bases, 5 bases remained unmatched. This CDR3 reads CSARDFRTSDEQFF. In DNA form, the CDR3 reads TGCAGTGCTAGAGATTTTCGGACTAGCGATGAGCAGTTCTTC.

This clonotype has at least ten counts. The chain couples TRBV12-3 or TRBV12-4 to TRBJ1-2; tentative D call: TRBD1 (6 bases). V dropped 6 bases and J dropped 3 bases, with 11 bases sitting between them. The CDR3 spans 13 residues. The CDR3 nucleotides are TGTGCCAGCAGCAAGGGGGTTGACTATGGCTACACCTTC. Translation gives CASSKGVDYGYTF.

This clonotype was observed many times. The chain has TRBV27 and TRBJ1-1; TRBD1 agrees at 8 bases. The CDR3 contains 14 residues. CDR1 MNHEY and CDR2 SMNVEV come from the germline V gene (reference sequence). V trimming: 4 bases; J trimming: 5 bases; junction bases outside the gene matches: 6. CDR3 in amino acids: CASSSSGGRTEAFF. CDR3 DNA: TGTGCCAGCAGTTCCTCAGGGGGCCGGACTGAAGCTTTCTTT.

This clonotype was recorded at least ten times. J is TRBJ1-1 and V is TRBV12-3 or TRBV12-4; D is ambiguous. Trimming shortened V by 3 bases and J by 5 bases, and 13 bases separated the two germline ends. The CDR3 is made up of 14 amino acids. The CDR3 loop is CASSFSLTGTEAFF. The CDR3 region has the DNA TGTGCCAGCAGTTTTTCCCTCACGGGGACTGAAGCTTTCTTT.

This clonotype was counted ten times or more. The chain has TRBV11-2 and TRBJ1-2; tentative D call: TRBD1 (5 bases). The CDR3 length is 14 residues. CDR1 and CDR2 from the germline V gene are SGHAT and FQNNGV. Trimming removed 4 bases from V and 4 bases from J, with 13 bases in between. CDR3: CASSSWTQFYGYTF. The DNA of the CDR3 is TGTGCCAGCAGCTCCTGGACACAATTCTATGGCTACACCTTC.

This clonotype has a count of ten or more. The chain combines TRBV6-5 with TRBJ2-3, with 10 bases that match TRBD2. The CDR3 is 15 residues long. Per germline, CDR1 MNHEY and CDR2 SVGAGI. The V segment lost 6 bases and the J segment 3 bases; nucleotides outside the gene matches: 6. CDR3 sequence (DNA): TGTGCCAGCAGCTTCCGAGCGGGAGGGACAGATACGCAGTATTTT. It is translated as CASSFRAGGTDTQYF.

CDR3 sequence (DNA): TGTGCCAGCTGTCTACATGGCGAGCAGTACTTC. This sequence encodes CASCLHGEQYF. J is TRBJ2-7 and V is TRBV6-2 or TRBV6-3; D is unresolved. CDR3 length equals 11 residues. V was shortened by 8 bases and J by 6 bases, with 11 bases between the two germline ends. CDR1 and CDR2 (germline): MNHEY, SVGEGT.

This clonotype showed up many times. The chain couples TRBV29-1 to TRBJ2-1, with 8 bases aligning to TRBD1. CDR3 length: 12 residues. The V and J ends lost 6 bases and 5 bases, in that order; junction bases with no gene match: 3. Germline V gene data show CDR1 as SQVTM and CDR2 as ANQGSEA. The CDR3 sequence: CSVGQDDNEQFF. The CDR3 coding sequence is TGCAGCGTGGGACAGGACGACAATGAGCAGTTCTTC.

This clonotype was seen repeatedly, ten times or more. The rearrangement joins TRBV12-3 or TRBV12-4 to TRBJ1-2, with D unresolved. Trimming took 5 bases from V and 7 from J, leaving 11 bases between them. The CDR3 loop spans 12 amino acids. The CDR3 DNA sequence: TGTGCCAGCAGTCCTGGGGATTTTGGCTACACCTTC. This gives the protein CASSPGDFGYTF.

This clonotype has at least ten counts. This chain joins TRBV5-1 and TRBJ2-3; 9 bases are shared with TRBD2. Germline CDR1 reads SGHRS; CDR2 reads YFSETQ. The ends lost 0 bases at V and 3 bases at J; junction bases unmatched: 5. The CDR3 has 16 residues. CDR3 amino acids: CASSLDSGRETDTQYF. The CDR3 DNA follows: TGCGCCAGCAGCTTGGATAGCGGGAGAGAAACAGATACGCAGTATTTT.

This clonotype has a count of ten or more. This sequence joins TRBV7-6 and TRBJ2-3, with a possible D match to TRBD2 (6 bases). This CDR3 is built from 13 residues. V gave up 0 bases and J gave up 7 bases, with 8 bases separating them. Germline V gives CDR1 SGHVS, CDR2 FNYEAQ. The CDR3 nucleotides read TGTGCCAGCAGCTTAGCGGCGGGGAATACGCAGTATTTT. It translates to CASSLAAGNTQYF.

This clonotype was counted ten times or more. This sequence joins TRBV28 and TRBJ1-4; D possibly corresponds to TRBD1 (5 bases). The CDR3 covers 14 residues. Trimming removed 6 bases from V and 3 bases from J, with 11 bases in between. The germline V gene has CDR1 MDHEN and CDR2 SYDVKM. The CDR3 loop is CASSSGLANEKLFF. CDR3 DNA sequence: TGTGCCAGCAGCTCGGGGCTGGCTAATGAAAAACTGTTTTTT.

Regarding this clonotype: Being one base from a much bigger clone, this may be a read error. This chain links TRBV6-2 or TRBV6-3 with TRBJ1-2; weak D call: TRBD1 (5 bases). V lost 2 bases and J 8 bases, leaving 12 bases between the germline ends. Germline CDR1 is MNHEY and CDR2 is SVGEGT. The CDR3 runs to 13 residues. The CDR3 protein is CASSYRRGDGYTF. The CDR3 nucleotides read TGTGCCAGCAGTTACCGACGGGGGGACGGCTACACCTTC.

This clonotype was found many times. The DNA for the CDR3 is TGTGCCAGCAGCCTCGGGACAAGCTCCTACAATGAGCAGTTCTTC. Translation: CASSLGTSSYNEQFF. The chain couples TRBV11-3 to TRBJ2-1, with D possibly TRBD1 on 6 matching bases. Per germline, CDR1 SGHNT and CDR2 YENEEA. This CDR3 spans 15 amino acids. V lost 5 bases to trimming and J lost 0 bases, with 11 bases between them.

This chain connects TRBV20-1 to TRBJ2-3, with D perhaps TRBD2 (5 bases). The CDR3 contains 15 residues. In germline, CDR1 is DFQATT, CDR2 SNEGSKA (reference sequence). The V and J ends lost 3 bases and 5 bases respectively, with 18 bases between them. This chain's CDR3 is CSASTRREPRDTQYF. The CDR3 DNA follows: TGCAGTGCTAGTACCCGTCGGGAACCTCGAGATACGCAGTATTTT.

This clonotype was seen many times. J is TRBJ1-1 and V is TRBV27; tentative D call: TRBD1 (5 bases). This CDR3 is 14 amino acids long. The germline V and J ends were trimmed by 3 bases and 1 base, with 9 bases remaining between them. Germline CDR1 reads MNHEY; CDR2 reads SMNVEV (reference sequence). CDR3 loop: CASSFLGENTEAFF. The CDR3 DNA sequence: TGTGCCAGCAGTTTTTTGGGGGAGAACACTGAAGCTTTCTTT.

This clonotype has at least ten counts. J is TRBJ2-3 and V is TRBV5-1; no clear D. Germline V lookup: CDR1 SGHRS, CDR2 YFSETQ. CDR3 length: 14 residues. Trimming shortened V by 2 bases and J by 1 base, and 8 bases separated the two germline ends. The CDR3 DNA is TGCGCCAGCAGCTTAGACTTGGGCACAGATACGCAGTATTTT. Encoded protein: CASSLDLGTDTQYF.

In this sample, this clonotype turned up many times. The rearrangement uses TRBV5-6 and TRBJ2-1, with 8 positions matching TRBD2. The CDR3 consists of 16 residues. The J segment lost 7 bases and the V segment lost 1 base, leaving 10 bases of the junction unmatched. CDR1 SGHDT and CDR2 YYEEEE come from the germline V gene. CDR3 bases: TGTGCCAGCAGCTTGTGGCGACTAGCGTTCTGGAATGAGCAGTTCTTC. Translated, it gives CASSLWRLAFWNEQFF.

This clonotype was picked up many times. DNA for the CDR3: TGCGCCAGCAAAGGGGCCAACGTCCTGACTTTC. As protein: CASKGANVLTF. This rearrangement joins TRBV23-1 to TRBJ2-6, with D hard to call. TRBV23-1 is assigned to the ORF class and has an uncertain function. CDR3 length equals 11 residues. V dropped 7 bases and J dropped 4 bases, with 2 bases sitting between them.

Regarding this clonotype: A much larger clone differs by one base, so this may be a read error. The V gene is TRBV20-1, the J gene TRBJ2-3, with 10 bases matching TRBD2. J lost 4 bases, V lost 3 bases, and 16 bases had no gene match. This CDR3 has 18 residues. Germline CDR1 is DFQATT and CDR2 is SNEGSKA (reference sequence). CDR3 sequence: CSASGELSGGSRADTQYF. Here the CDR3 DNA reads TGCAGTGCTAGCGGTGAACTTAGCGGGGGGTCCCGCGCAGATACGCAGTATTTT.

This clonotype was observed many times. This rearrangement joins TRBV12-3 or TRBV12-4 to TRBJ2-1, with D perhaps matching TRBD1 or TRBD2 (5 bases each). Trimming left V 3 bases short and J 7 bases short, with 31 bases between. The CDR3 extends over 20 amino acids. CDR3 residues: CASSLELWDGPRVGINEQFF. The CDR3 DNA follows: TGTGCCAGCAGTTTGGAGCTATGGGACGGACCCCGTGTCGGGATTAATGAGCAGTTCTTC.

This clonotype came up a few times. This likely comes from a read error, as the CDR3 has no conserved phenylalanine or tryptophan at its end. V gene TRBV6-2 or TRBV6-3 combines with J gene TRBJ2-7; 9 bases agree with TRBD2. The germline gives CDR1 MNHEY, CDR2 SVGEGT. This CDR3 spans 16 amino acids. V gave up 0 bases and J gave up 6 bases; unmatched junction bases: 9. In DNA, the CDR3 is TGTGCCAGCAGTTACTCGTCTAGCGGGGAAACCTCCGAGCAGTACTAC. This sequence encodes CASSYSSSGETSEQYY.

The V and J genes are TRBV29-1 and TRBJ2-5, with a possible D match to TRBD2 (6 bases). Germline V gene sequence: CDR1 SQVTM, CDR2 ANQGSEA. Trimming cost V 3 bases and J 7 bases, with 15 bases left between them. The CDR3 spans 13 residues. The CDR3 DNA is TGCAGCGTTGAGGGCGGGGCCCAGGGGACCCAGTACTTC. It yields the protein CSVEGGAQGTQYF.

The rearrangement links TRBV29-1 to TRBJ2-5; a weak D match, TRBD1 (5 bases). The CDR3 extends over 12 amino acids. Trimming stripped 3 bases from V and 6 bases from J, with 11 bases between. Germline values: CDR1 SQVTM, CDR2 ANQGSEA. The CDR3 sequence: CSVDGQGQTQYF. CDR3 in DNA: TGCAGCGTTGACGGGCAGGGTCAGACCCAGTACTTC.

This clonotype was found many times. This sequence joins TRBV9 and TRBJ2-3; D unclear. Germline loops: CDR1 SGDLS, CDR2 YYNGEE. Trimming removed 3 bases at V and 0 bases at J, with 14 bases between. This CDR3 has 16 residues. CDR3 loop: CASSADKVASTDTQYF. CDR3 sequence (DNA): TGTGCCAGCAGCGCAGACAAGGTTGCTAGCACAGATACGCAGTATTTT.

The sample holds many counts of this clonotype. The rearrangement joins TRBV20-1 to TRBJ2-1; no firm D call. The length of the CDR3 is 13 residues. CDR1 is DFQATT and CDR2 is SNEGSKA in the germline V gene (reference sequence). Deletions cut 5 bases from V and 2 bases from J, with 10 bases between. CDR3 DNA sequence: TGCAGTGCTCAGGAGACAACCTACAATGAGCAGTTCTTC. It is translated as CSAQETTYNEQFF.

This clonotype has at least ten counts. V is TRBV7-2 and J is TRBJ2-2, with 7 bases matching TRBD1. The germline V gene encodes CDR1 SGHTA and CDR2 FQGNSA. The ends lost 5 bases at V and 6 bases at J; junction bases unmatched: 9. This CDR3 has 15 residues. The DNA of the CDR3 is TGTGCCAGCAGCCGGTGGCAGGGGGAAGCCGGGGAGCTGTTTTTT. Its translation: CASSRWQGEAGELFF.

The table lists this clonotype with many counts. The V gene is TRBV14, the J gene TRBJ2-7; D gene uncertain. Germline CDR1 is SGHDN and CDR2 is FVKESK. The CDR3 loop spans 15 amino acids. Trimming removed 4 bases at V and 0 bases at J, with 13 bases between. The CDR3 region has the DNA TGTGCCAGCAGCCGGAACCGAGGTAGCTCCTACGAGCAGTACTTC. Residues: CASSRNRGSSYEQYF.

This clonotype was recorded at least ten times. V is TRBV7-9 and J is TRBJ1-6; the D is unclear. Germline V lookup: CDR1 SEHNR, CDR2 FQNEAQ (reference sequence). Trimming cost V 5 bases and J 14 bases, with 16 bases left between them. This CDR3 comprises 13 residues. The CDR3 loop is CASSPQKGTTLHF. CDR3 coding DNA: TGTGCCAGCAGCCCCCAAAAGGGTACGACCCTCCACTTT.